This T cell receptor beta chain is from a study of vaccination and CD4 T cells after COVID-19. Findings of the study overall: In convalescent patients, 304 of 307 vaccine-specific clones were mono-reactive for SARS-CoV-2 spike.

The treatment is: approximately 10-day PBMC culture with coronavirus spike peptide pools or control peptides (ViraFEST assay). With the Oncomine TCR Beta short-read assay, DNA from cultured CD4+ T cells was sequenced. TCRdb fed the PCR reads into MiXCR, producing one record per CDR3 protein. The sample yields under 15,000 distinct CDR3 sequences, approximately 56% seen once. This clonotype was detected only once. What it recognizes is unknown. Per germline, CDR1 SGHTA and CDR2 FQGNSA. CDR3 length: 14 residues. V lost 3 bases to trimming and J lost 2 bases, with 8 bases between them. The material sequenced was CD4+ T cells from blood, cultured in vitro. The source is a human donor who had recovered from COVID-19. The V call is TRBV7-2, the J call TRBJ1-3; D remains ambiguous. The CDR3 here is CASSFYNAGNTIYF. The CDR3 nucleotides read TGTGCCAGCAGCTTCTACAATGCTGGAAACACCATATATTTT.